These 23 T cell receptor beta chains came from one sample sequenced in a study of cytotoxic CD8 clonotypes in ibrutinib-treated CLL. Clones were read by immunoSEQ multiplex PCR, and TCRdb kept only the in-frame ones, dropping some. The sample contains over 130,000 clones, more than 75% of which appear only once. The sample here was PBMCs, taken after 36 months of ibrutinib treatment. The receptors here all came from a human donor with chronic lymphocytic leukemia.

The chain carries TRBV6-6 and TRBJ2-3; the match to TRBD1 covers 10 bases. CDR1 is MNHNY and CDR2 is SVGAGI in the germline V gene (reference sequence). The trim removed 5 bases at V and 3 bases at J, leaving 5 bases unmatched. The CDR3 runs to 15 residues. CDR3 residues: CASSLGQGVTDTQYF. CDR3 bases: TGTGCCAGCAGTCTAGGACAGGGGGTTACAGATACGCAGTATTTT.

The chain has TRBV11-2 and TRBJ2-7, with 13 bases aligning to TRBD2. The CDR3 runs to 18 residues. CDR1 and CDR2 from the germline V gene are SGHAT and FQNNGV. Trimming removed 1 base from V and 4 bases from J; junction bases left unmatched: 10. The CDR3 DNA is TGTGCCAGCAGCTTAGTGGGGACTAGCGGGAAGGGGGCTTACGAGCAGTACTTC. As protein: CASSLVGTSGKGAYEQYF.

In its sample, this clone was seen many times. V and J are TRBV7-7 and TRBJ2-3; a possible D gene is TRBD1 (5 bases). The CDR3 is 15 residues long. Trimming shortened V by 10 bases and J by 1 base, and 18 bases separated the two germline ends. Germline V gives CDR1 SSHAT, CDR2 FNYEAQ (reference sequence). CDR3 region: CATKGMGFGTDTQYF. The CDR3 coding sequence is TGTGCCACCAAGGGGATGGGATTTGGCACAGATACGCAGTATTTT. Full variable domain (missing parts from reference TRBV7-7 and TRBJ2-3): GAGVSQSPRYKVTKRGQDVTLRCDPISSHATLYWYQQALGQGPEFLTYFNYEAQPDKSGLPSDRFSAERPEGSISTLTIQRTEQRDSAMYRCATKGMGFGTDTQYFGPGTRLTVL.

V is TRBV19 and J is TRBJ1-2; 10 bases fit TRBD1. Germline CDR1 LNHDA, CDR2 SQIVND (reference sequence). The length of the CDR3 is 14 residues. Trimming removed 6 bases from V and 2 bases from J; junction bases left unmatched: 3. The CDR3 nucleotides read TGTGCCAGTAGGGGACAGGGGACGAACTATGGCTACACCTTC. It yields the protein CASRGQGTNYGYTF.

V is TRBV6-5 and J is TRBJ1-4; D uncertain. Per germline, CDR1 MNHEY and CDR2 SVGAGI. V lost 2 bases to trimming and J lost 6 bases, with 13 bases between them. The CDR3 consists of 15 residues. The CDR3 protein is CASSYVFGVYEKLFF. Written as DNA, the CDR3 is TGTGCCAGCAGTTACGTTTTTGGGGTGTATGAAAAACTGTTTTTT.

This clone was detected a few times. The rearrangement uses TRBV21-1 and TRBJ2-5; the table gives TRBD2 as D, unverified against the DNA. TRBV21-1 is classified as a pseudogene. The CDR3 has 15 amino acids. CDR3 bases: TGTGCCAGCAGCAAGAAGGGACTAGACGAGGAGACCCAGTACTTC. It translates to CASSKKGLDEETQYF.

This chain joins TRBV4-2 and TRBJ1-6, with a weak D call TRBD1 (6 bases). CDR1 is LGHNA, CDR2 YNFKEQ, per germline. The CDR3 loop spans 15 amino acids. Between the trimmed V and J ends, which lost 3 bases and 6 bases, there was a span of 12 bases. CDR3: CASSHLRQVNSPLHF. CDR3 bases: TGTGCCAGCAGCCACCTTAGACAGGTTAATTCACCCCTCCACTTT.

This clone was observed a handful of times. This chain uses TRBV4-1 with TRBJ1-2; maybe TRBD1 (6 bases). Trimming shortened V by 5 bases and J by 6 bases, and 16 bases separated the two germline ends. The CDR3 totals 14 residues. Germline lookup yields CDR1 MGHRA and CDR2 YSYEKL. As DNA, the CDR3 is TGCGCCAGCAGCGATCACTACAGGGCCCATGGCTACACCTTC. As protein: CASSDHYRAHGYTF.

The V and J genes are TRBV28 and TRBJ1-5, with TRBD1 as a possible D gene (5 bases). Germline CDR1 and CDR2: MDHEN and SYDVKM. V was pared by 3 bases and J by 7 bases, with 16 bases between. This CDR3 has 15 amino acids. The CDR3 DNA reads TGTGCCAGCAGTTTTGCCCGGGGGTCGGGGCAGCCCCAGCATTTT. Encoded protein: CASSFARGSGQPQHF. The full variable domain, with the rest looked up from reference TRBV28 and TRBJ1-5, is DVKVTQSSRYLVKRTGEKVFLECVQDMDHENMFWYRQDPGLGLRLIYFSYDVKMKEKGDIPEGYSVSREKKERFSLILESASTNQTSMYLCASSFARGSGQPQHFGDGTRLSIL.

V and J are TRBV5-5 and TRBJ2-2; D unclear. Germline V gene data show CDR1 as SGHKS and CDR2 as YYEKEE (reference sequence). CDR3 length: 16 residues. V was pared by 4 bases and J by 1 base, with 14 bases between. This CDR3 reads CASSLSRVWNTGELFF. CDR3 coding DNA: TGTGCCAGCAGCCTTTCTAGGGTGTGGAACACCGGGGAGCTGTTTTTT.

This clone has a handful of counts. The gene calls are TRBV9 and TRBJ1-2, with 8 bases aligning to TRBD1. Germline CDR1 is SGDLS and CDR2 is YYNGEE. Trimming removed 3 bases from V and 4 bases from J; junction bases left unmatched: 2. The CDR3 loop spans 13 amino acids. CDR3 coding DNA: TGTGCCAGCAGCGGTGGACAGGGCTATGGCTACACCTTC. Translation: CASSGGQGYGYTF.

V is TRBV2 and J is TRBJ2-3; possible D gene TRBD1, 6 bases. Germline loops: CDR1 SNHLY, CDR2 FYNNEI. Trimming stripped 5 bases from V and 3 bases from J, with 9 bases between. CDR3 length: 13 amino acids. The CDR3 region is CASSQDSTDTQYF. The CDR3 DNA reads as TGTGCCAGCAGTCAGGACAGTACAGATACGCAGTATTTT.

This sequence joins TRBV12-5 and TRBJ2-2, with unresolved D. The germline gives CDR1 LGHNT, CDR2 FRNRAP. This CDR3 is built from 15 residues. Trimming took off 8 bases at V and 0 bases at J, with 13 bases between the two ends. Here the CDR3 reads CASSKWDPNTGELFF. As DNA, the CDR3 is TGTGCTAGTTCTAAGTGGGATCCGAACACCGGGGAGCTGTTTTTT. The full variable domain, rest sourced from reference TRBV12-5 and TRBJ2-2, is DARVTQTPRHKVTEMGQEVTMRCQPILGHNTVFWYRQTMMQGLELLAYFRNRAPLDDSGMPKDRFSAEMPDATLATLKIQPSEPRDSAVYFCASSKWDPNTGELFFGEGSRLTVL.

The rearrangement joins TRBV7-9 to TRBJ1-1; maybe TRBD1 (5 bases). The CDR3 runs to 15 residues. V gave up 0 bases and J gave up 4 bases, with 12 bases separating them. Germline CDR1 reads SEHNR; CDR2 reads FQNEAQ (reference sequence). DNA of the CDR3: TGTGCCAGCAGCTTAGCGCTGGAGGGGAGCACTGAAGCTTTCTTT. This translates into CASSLALEGSTEAFF. The whole variable domain, filled in from reference TRBV7-9 and TRBJ1-1, reads DTGVSQNPRHKITKRGQNVTFRCDPISEHNRLYWYRQTLGQGPEFLTYFQNEAQLEKSRLLSDRFSAERPKGSFSTLEIQRTEQGDSAMYLCASSLALEGSTEAFFGQGTRLTVV.

This clone was recorded only once. The CDR3 DNA reads TGTGCCTCCGTCGCAGCGGGAGTTCCCTACGAGCAGTACTTC. Encoded protein: CASVAAGVPYEQYF. The genes are TRBV19 and TRBJ2-7; 8 bases line up with TRBD2. Germline V CDR1 and CDR2: LNHDA, SQIVND (reference sequence). The ends lost 11 bases at V and 2 bases at J; junction bases unmatched: 11. The CDR3 extends over 14 amino acids.

The J gene is TRBJ1-2, the V gene TRBV15; D is uncertain. CDR1 and CDR2 from the germline V gene are LNHNV and YYDKDF (reference sequence). V lost 8 bases, J lost 9 bases, and 19 bases lay in between. This CDR3 is built from 13 residues. CDR3 amino acids: CATGETWGYSYTF. Written as DNA, the CDR3 is TGTGCCACCGGAGAAACATGGGGATATAGCTACACCTTC.

The chain links TRBV30 to TRBJ1-1, with D unclear. The germline CDR1 and CDR2 sequences are GTSNPN and SVGIG (reference sequence). CDR3 length: 10 residues. The germline V and J ends were trimmed by 2 bases and 8 bases, with 6 bases remaining between them. The CDR3 DNA reads TGTGCCTGGAGTTTAAGAGAAGCTTTCTTT. Its protein is CAWSLREAFF.

This clone has only a few counts. Other nucleotide sequences in the sample specify the same CDR3. The chain is built from TRBV7-9 and TRBJ1-5, with 7 bases that match TRBD1. Germline CDR1 reads SEHNR; CDR2 reads FQNEAQ (reference sequence). The ends lost 0 bases at V and 2 bases at J; junction bases unmatched: 1. The CDR3 is made up of 15 amino acids. The CDR3 protein is CASSLAGGGNQPQHF. CDR3 bases: TGTGCCAGCAGCTTAGCAGGGGGCGGCAATCAGCCCCAGCATTTT.

CDR3 sequence (DNA): TGTGCCAGTAGTATAGGTGTAGGTACAAAGCAGTACTTC. Translating it yields CASSIGVGTKQYF. The genes are TRBV19 and TRBJ2-7; D not resolved. The CDR3 loop spans 13 amino acids. Germline CDR1 and CDR2: LNHDA and SQIVND (reference sequence). V dropped 1 base and J dropped 8 bases, with 12 bases sitting between them. Variable domain in full (rest from reference TRBV19 and TRBJ2-7): DGGITQSPKYLFRKEGQNVTLSCEQNLNHDAMYWYRQDPGQGLRLIYYSQIVNDFQKGDIAEGYSVSREKKESFPLTVTSAQKNPTAFYLCASSIGVGTKQYFGPGTRLTVT.

This clone was detected a few times. The V call is TRBV7-9, the J call TRBJ1-1, with D uncertain. V lost 2 bases and J lost 8, with 12 bases in between. Germline CDR1 SEHNR, CDR2 FQNEAQ (reference sequence). The CDR3 is made up of 13 amino acids. The CDR3 is CASSLSARGEAFF. CDR3 coding DNA: TGTGCCAGCAGCTTAAGCGCGCGAGGGGAAGCTTTCTTT.

V and J are TRBV19 and TRBJ2-7; a weak D match, TRBD2 (5 bases). This CDR3 is built from 14 residues. The germline V gene encodes CDR1 LNHDA and CDR2 SQIVND (reference sequence). Trimming left V 5 bases short and J 11 bases short, with 22 bases between. The DNA for the CDR3 is TGTGCCAGTAGTGCCCTCTCTACTAGTTCGGTCAAGTACTTC. Translation: CASSALSTSSVKYF.

The V and J genes are TRBV9 and TRBJ2-4, with D possibly being TRBD1 or TRBD2 (5 bases each). There are 17 residues in the CDR3. CDR1 is SGDLS and CDR2 is YYNGEE in the germline V gene. Deletions cut 3 bases from V and 1 base from J, with 17 bases between. As DNA, the CDR3 is TGTGCCAGCAGCGCCCGTGGGGGTGGGTGGGCCAAAAACATTCAGTACTTC. Its translation is CASSARGGGWAKNIQYF.

The gene calls are TRBV11-1 and TRBJ2-1; D gene ambiguous. The CDR3 runs 15 residues. The germline gives CDR1 SGHAT, CDR2 FQDESV (reference sequence). Trimming stripped 5 bases from V and 8 bases from J, with 19 bases between. The CDR3 region has the DNA TGTGCCAGCAGCCCACGAACGGGCACCCTCGATGAGCAGTTCTTC. It encodes CASSPRTGTLDEQFF.